This T cell receptor beta chain appears in the sequencing data of a study of blood T cell repertoires in COVID-19 (dated by TCRdb to about 2020). Some background on the complete study: Collaborator samples came from the United States, Italy and Spain and covered acute and convalescent phases of COVID-19. Samples came from the ongoing ImmuneRACE study (first 160 participants) plus 1,254 subjects from 6 global collaborators. The prospective study material was composed of cDNA or gDNA derived from T cells, B-cell-depleted T cells, or PBMCs. The repertoires were made available in a free public database intended to serve as a resource for research on the immune response to SARS-CoV-2. Where available, HLA class I and class II types were obtained from metadata supplied by the sample provider rather than from assay-based typing. Subjects who had been exposed to COVID-19, were actively infected with it, or had recovered from it provided the deeply sampled blood TCRbeta repertoires that made up the dataset. Nearly every sample came with metadata listing a de-identified subject ID, COVID-19 status, age in years and sex. Study-wide conclusions, independent of this receptor: The amount of clinical and demographic metadata varied by source and participant and was provided uncurated.

One collaborating source in Seattle enrolled patients while the patients were actively infected and followed the patients over time throughout the course of disease. Whole blood was collected in K2EDTA tubes by collaborating institutions according to the institutions' own protocols. For TCRbeta analysis, collaborators shipped samples in one of three forms: frozen whole blood, isolated PBMCs, or DNA extracted from either of those sample types. TCRbeta CDR3 regions were amplified from genomic DNA by means of the immunoSEQ Assay, a bias-controlled multiplex PCR. As for the authors' bioinformatics: The number of nucleated cells in each sample was estimated by amplification of reference gene primers within the assay. To quantify the absolute abundance of each unique TCRbeta CDR3 rearrangement, sequence reads were collapsed and filtered. Productive Simpson clonality was computed per sample as the square root of Simpson's diversity index over productive rearrangements. TCRdb re-hosts the immuneACCESS table, in-frame sequences only. Its copies lack some clones; in the studies checked, an unresolved V gene accounts for under half of them, and the cause for the rest is not known. The V and J calls and the clone size are those of that table, but D and trimming were determined from the DNA. This sample holds around 160,000 clones; just under 90% were observed only once. The leading ten clones occupy under 13% of the sample.

A note on this clone: This clone's antigen is unknown. Base-call qualities are not available, and no considerably larger clone is one nucleotide away.

The clonotype originates from a woman between 65 and 79 years old with COVID-19, enrolled during active disease. Sequencing input: peripheral blood.

The DNA reads TGTGCCAGCAGCTTGGACAGGAGTAATGAAAAACTGTTTTTT. It encodes CASSLDRSNEKLFF. The sequence is built from TRBV7-2 and TRBJ1-4, with 7 bases matching TRBD1. The junction shows trimming of 3 bases on V and 4 bases on J, and the gene matches do not reach 2 bases of it. The germline V gene provides CDR1 SGHTA and CDR2 FQGNSA. Including the terminal cysteine and phenylalanine, the CDR3 comprises 14 residues. The entry retains the CDR3 DNA only, 42 bases that are in frame from base 1.